These 3 T cell receptor beta chains share one sample of origin, sequenced in a study of T cell clonality in common variable immunodeficiency. General study points: Reportedly, TCR beta sequences from common variable immunodeficiency showed fewer deletions and N-nucleotide insertions.

Sequenced by immunoSEQ multiplex PCR; TCRdb stores in-frame clones only, minus some. The record shows 15,000 to 20,000 clones for this sample, with no singletons present. These receptors are not linked to any known antigen. The sample comprised peripheral blood mononuclear cells. The receptors were sampled from a human donor with common variable immunodeficiency.

With respect to this clone: The sequence runs out 3 residues before the end of the CDR3; the remainder is reconstructed from the germline J gene. The chain carries TRBV18 and TRBJ1-4; no reliable D call. The CDR3 loop spans 16 amino acids. The V end was cut by 0 bases, the J end by 0 bases, with 8 bases between. CDR1 KGHSH and CDR2 LQKENI come from the germline V gene. The DNA read from the CDR3 is TGTGCCAGCTCACCACCCAACTTTGCAACTAATGAAAAA. Translating gives CASSPPNFATNEK. The CDR3 as a whole reads CASSPPNFATNEKLFF.

Only a few counts were recorded for this clone. The CDR3 is cut off 3 residues early in the read; its end comes from the germline J gene. The chain recombines TRBV19 with TRBJ2-1; 8 bases match TRBD2. The CDR3 is 14 residues long. Unmatched junction bases numbered 4, after V lost 7 bases and J lost 2 bases. Germline V gene lookup returns CDR1 LNHDA and CDR2 SQIVND (reference sequence). CDR3 bases read: TGTGCCAGTACTAGCGGGTCAACCTACAATGAG. Translated, it gives CASTSGSTYNE. The complete CDR3 sequence is CASTSGSTYNEQFF.

This clone was counted ten times or more. The CDR3 is cut off 3 residues early in the read; its end comes from the germline J gene. V and J are TRBV18 and TRBJ2-3; TRBD1 matches 8 bases. CDR3 size: 15 residues. Germline V gene lookup returns CDR1 KGHSH and CDR2 LQKENI. The ends lost 5 bases at V and 3 bases at J; junction bases unmatched: 7. The sequenced part of the CDR3 DNA is TGTGCCAGCTCATGGCAGGGGGCGAGTACAGATACG. Its translation is CASSWQGASTDT. The full CDR3 protein reads CASSWQGASTDTQYF.